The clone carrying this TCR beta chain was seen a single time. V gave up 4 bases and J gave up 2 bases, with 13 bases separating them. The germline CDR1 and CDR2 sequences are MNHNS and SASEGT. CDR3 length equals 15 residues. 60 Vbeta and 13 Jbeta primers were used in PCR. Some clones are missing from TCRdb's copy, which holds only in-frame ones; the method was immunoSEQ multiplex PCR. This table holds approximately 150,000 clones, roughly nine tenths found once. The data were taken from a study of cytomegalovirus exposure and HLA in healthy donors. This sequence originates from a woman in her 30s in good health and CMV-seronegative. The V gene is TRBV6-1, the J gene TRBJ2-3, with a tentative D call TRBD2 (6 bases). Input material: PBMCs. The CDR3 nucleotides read TGTGCCAGCAGTGGTCGCGGAGGGGTCACAGATACGCAGTATTTT. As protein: CASSGRGGVTDTQYF.